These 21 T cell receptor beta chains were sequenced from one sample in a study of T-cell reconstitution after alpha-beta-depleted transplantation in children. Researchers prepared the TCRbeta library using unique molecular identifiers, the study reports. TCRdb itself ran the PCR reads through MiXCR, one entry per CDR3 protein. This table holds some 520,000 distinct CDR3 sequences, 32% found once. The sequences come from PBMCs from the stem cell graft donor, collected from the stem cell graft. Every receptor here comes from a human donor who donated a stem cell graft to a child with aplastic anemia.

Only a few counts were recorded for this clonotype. For the CDR3, the DNA is TGTGCCAGCAGTTTAAAGGTACCCGGAGACACCATATATTTT. Protein: CASSLKVPGDTIYF. The rearrangement links TRBV12-3 or TRBV12-4 to TRBJ1-3; D gene ambiguous. CDR3 length: 14 residues. Trimming removed 2 bases from V and 8 bases from J, with 13 bases in between.

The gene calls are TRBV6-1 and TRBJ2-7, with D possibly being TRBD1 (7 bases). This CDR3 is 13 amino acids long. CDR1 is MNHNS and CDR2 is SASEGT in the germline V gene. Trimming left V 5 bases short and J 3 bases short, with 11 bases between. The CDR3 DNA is TGTGCCAGCAGTCAGGGGGGAATCTACGAGCAGTACGTC. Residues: CASSQGGIYEQYV.

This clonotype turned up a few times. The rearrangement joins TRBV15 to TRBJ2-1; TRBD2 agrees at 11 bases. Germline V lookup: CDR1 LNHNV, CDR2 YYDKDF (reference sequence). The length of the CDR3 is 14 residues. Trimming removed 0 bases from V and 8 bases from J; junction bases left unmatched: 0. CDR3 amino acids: CATSRELAGDEQFF. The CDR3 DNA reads TGTGCCACCAGCAGAGAACTAGCGGGAGATGAGCAGTTCTTC.

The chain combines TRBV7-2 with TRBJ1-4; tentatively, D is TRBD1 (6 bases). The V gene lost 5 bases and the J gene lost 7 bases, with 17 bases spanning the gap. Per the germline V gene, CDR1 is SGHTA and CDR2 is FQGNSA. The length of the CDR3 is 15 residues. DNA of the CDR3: TGTGCCAGCAGCCCGGGGACAAACCGGCCTGAAAAACTGTTTTTT. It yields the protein CASSPGTNRPEKLFF. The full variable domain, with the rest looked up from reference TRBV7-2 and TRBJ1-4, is GAGVSQSPSNKVTEKGKDVELRCDPISGHTALYWYRQSLGQGLEFLIYFQGNSAPDKSGLPSDRFSAERTGGSVSTLTIQRTQQEDSAVYLCASSPGTNRPEKLFFGSGTQLSVL.

The CDR3 here is CASSLAPGQPDNEQFF. CDR3 nucleotide sequence: TGCGCCAGCAGCTTGGCCCCAGGGCAGCCCGACAATGAGCAGTTCTTC. The V and J genes are TRBV5-1 and TRBJ2-1; the D gene is possibly TRBD1 (5 bases). Germline V CDR1 and CDR2: SGHRS, YFSETQ. Trimming stripped 0 bases from V and 5 bases from J, with 15 bases between. There are 16 residues in the CDR3. Full variable domain (missing parts from reference TRBV5-1 and TRBJ2-1): KAGVTQTPRYLIKTRGQQVTLSCSPISGHRSVSWYQQTPGQGLQFLFEYFSETQRNKGNFPGRFSGRQFSNSRSEMNVSTLELGDSALYLCASSLAPGQPDNEQFFGPGTRLTVL.

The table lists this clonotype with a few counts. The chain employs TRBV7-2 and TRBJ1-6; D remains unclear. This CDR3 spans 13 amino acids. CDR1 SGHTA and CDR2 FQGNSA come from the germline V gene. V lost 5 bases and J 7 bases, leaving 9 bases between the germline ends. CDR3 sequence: CASSRKENSPLHF. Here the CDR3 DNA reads TGTGCCAGCAGCAGAAAGGAAAATTCACCCCTCCACTTT.

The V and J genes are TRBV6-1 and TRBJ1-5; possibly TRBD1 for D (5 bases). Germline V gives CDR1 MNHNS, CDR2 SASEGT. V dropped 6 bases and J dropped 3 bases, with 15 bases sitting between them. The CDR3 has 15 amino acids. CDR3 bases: TGTGCCAGCAGGCCCCGGGGGGGATTCAATCAGCCCCAGCATTTT. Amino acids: CASRPRGGFNQPQHF.

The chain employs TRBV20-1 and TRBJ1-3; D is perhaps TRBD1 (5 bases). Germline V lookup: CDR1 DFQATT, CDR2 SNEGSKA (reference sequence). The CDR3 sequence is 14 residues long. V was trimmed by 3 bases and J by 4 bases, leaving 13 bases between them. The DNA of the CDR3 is TGCAGTGCTAGGGCAGGGAGTCGGGGAAACACCATATATTTT. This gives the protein CSARAGSRGNTIYF.

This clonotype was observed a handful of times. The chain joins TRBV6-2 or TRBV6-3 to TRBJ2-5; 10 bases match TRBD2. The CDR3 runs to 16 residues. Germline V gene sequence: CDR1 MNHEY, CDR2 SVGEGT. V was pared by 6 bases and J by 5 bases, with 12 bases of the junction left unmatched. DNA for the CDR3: TGTGCCAGCAGGACCCGGGCTAGCGGGAGTCCTGAGACCCAGTACTTC. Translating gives CASRTRASGSPETQYF.

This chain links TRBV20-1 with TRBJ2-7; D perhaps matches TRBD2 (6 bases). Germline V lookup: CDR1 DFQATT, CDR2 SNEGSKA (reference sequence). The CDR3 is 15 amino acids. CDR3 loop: CRSTWVGGSPYEQYF. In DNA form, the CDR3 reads TGCAGATCTACTTGGGTTGGGGGGTCCCCCTACGAGCAGTACTTC.

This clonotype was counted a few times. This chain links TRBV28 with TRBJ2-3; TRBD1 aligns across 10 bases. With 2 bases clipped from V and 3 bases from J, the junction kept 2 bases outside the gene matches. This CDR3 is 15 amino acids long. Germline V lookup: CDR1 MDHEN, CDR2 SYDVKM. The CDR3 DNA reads TGTGCCAGCAGTTTACCGGGACAGGGGACAGATACGCAGTATTTT. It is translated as CASSLPGQGTDTQYF.

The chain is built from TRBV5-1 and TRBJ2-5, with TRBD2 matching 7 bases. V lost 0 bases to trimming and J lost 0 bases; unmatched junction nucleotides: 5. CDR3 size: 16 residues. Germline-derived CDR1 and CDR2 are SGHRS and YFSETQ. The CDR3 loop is CASSLAGRQYQETQYF. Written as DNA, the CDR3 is TGCGCCAGCAGCTTGGCCGGGAGGCAGTACCAAGAGACCCAGTACTTC.

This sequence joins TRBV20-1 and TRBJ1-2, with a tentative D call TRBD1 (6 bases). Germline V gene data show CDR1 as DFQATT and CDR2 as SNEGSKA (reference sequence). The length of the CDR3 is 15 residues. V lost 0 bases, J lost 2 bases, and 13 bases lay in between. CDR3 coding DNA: TGCAGTGCTAGAGATCCAACAGGGAGGAACTATGGCTACACCTTC. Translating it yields CSARDPTGRNYGYTF.

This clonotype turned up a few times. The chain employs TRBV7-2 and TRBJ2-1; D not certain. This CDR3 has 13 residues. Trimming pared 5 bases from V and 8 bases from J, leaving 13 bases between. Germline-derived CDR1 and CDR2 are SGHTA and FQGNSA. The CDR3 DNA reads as TGTGCCAGCAGCCCATTATGGAACGATGAGCAGTTCTTC. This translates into CASSPLWNDEQFF.

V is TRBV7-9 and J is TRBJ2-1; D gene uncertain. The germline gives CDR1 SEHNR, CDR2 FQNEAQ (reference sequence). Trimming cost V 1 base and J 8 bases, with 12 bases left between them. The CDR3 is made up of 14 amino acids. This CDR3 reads CASSLGFDTDEQFF. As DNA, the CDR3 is TGTGCCAGCAGCTTAGGGTTCGACACGGATGAGCAGTTCTTC. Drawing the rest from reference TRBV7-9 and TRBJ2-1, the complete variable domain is DTGVSQNPRHKITKRGQNVTFRCDPISEHNRLYWYRQTLGQGPEFLTYFQNEAQLEKSRLLSDRFSAERPKGSFSTLEIQRTEQGDSAMYLCASSLGFDTDEQFFGPGTRLTVL.

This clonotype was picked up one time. The CDR3: CSATGGVTEAFF. The CDR3 DNA reads as TGCAGTGCTACAGGGGGCGTCACTGAAGCTTTCTTT. The rearrangement links TRBV20-1 to TRBJ1-1, with TRBD1 identical over 8 bases. Germline V lookup: CDR1 DFQATT, CDR2 SNEGSKA (reference sequence). The CDR3 runs 12 residues. V gave up 4 bases and J gave up 4 bases; unmatched junction bases: 2.

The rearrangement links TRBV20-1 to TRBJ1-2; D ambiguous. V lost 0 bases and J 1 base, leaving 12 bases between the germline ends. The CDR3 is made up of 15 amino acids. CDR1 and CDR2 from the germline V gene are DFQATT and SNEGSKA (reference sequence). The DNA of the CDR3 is TGCAGTGCTAGAGATATCGCAGCTGTTAACTATGGCTACACCTTC. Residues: CSARDIAAVNYGYTF.

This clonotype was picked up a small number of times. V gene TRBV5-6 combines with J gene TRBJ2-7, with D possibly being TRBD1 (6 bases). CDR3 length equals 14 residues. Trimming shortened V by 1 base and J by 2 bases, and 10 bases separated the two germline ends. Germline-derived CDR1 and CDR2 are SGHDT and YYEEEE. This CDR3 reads CASSLRDKTYEQYF. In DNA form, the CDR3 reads TGTGCCAGCAGCTTGCGGGACAAGACCTACGAGCAGTACTTC.

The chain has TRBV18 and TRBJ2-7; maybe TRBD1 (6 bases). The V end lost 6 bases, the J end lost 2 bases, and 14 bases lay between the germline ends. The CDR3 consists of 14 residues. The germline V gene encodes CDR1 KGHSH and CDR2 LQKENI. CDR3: CASSTGHSAYEQYF. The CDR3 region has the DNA TGTGCCAGCTCTACGGGACATAGCGCCTACGAGCAGTACTTC.

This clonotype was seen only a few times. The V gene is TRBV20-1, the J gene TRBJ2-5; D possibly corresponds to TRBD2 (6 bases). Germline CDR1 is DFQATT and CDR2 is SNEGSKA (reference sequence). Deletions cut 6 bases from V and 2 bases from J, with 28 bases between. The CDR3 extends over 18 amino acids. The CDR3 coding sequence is TGCAGTGCCGATTATGGCAGAGTACTTAGCGGAGGGCAAGAGACCCAGTACTTC. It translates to CSADYGRVLSGGQETQYF.

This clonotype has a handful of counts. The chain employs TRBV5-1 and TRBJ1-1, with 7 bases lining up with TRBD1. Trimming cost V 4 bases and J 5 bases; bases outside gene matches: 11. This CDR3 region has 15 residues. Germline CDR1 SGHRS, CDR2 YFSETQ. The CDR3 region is CASSVDGQANTEAFF. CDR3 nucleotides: TGCGCCAGCAGCGTTGATGGACAGGCTAATACTGAAGCTTTCTTT.